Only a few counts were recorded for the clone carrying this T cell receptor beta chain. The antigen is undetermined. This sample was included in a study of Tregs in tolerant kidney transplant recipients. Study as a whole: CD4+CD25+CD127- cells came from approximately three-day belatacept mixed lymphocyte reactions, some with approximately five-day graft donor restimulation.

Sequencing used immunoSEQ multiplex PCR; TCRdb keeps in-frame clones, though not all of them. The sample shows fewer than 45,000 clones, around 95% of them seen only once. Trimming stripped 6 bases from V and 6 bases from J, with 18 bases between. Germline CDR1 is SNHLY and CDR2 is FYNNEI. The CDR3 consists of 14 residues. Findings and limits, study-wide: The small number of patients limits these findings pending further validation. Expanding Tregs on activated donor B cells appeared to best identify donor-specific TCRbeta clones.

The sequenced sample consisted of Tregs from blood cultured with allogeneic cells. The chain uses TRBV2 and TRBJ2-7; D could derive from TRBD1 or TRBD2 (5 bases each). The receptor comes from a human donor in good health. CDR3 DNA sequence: TGTGCCAGCAGCTCGGGGCTACGGGTGGGCGAGCAGTACTTC. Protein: CASSSGLRVGEQYF.